This T cell receptor beta chain was recorded in a study of blood T cell repertoires in COVID-19. About the study: Researchers got acute and convalescent COVID-19 samples from the United States, Italy and Spain. T cells, B-cell-depleted T cells, or PBMCs provided the cDNA or gDNA that served as material.

The V gene lost 1 base and the J gene lost 5 bases, with 11 bases spanning the gap. Germline V gene sequence: CDR1 SGHDN, CDR2 FVKESK. There are 14 residues in the CDR3. In Seattle, patients joined the study during active infection and were tracked longitudinally. Original analysis: Nucleated cell counts were estimated from reference gene primer amplification. Method: immunoSEQ multiplex PCR; TCRdb's copy keeps in-frame clones and lacks some. V and J calls plus clone size are reproduced from that table; the DNA served to infer D and trimming. The sample lists around 60,000 clones, roughly 84% occurring once.

This TCR came from a man between 60 and 70 years old with COVID-19, enrolled during active disease. Material: peripheral blood. V and J are TRBV14 and TRBJ1-2; D gene ambiguous. DNA for the CDR3: TGTGCCAGCAGCCAAGGAGACTCCCGATATGGCTACACCTTC. It codes for CASSQGDSRYGYTF.